The 29 T cell receptor beta chains reported below all come from one sample, sequenced in a study of vaccination effects on CD4 cells after COVID-19. Sequencing was preceded by expansion of antigen-specific CD4+ T cells with viral peptide pools in the ViraFEST assay. Researchers isolated CD4+ T cells once about 11 days of culture had elapsed. As their vaccination, participants received two doses of either BNT162b2 or mRNA-1273. Sequencing was performed with immunoSEQ multiplex PCR; in TCRdb, only in-frame clones are kept and a portion is missing. The table has approximately 26,000 clones, about 75% seen once. These receptors have no known antigen. The sample consisted of CD4+ T cells from PBMCs cultured with SARS-CoV-2 spike peptides, taken after COVID-19 vaccination. These receptors originate from a human donor who received a COVID-19 vaccine. Some clones in this sample may be carry-over from other donors' samples.

This clone was observed a single time. The V gene is TRBV27, the J gene TRBJ2-1; TRBD1 aligns across 9 bases. Germline values: CDR1 MNHEY, CDR2 SMNVEV (reference sequence). V dropped 6 bases and J dropped 6; count of bases not matched to a gene: 6. The CDR3 runs to 14 residues. The CDR3 loop reads CASSEQGAINEQFF. The CDR3, as DNA: TGTGCCAGCAGCGAACAGGGGGCGATCAATGAGCAGTTCTTC.

V is TRBV7-2 and J is TRBJ2-1; no reliable D call. Trimming pared 3 bases from V and 9 bases from J, leaving 6 bases between. Germline CDR1 is SGHTA and CDR2 is FQGNSA. The CDR3 has 11 amino acids. The CDR3 DNA is TGTGCCAGCAGCTTTTGGAGTGAGCAGTTCTTC. It encodes CASSFWSEQFF.

Only one count was recorded for this clone. V is TRBV4-3 and J is TRBJ1-4; 12 bases are a match to TRBD1. From germline, CDR1 is LGHNA and CDR2 YSLEER. This CDR3 is 15 amino acids long. After removal of 4 bases from V and 7 bases from J, the junction contained 4 bases not matched to a gene. CDR3 coding DNA: TGCGCCAGCAGCCGCCGGGACAGGGGGCTTGAAAAACTGTTTTTT. Its translation: CASSRRDRGLEKLFF.

The rearrangement uses TRBV3-1 (or the pseudogene TRBV3-2) and TRBJ2-7; 12 bases align to TRBD2. The V gene's germline CDR1 is LGHDT and CDR2 YNNKEL (reference sequence). The CDR3 has 15 amino acids. V lost 4 bases and J lost 1; bases outside the gene matches: 2. The CDR3 is CASSRGLAGSYEQYF. As DNA, the CDR3 is TGTGCCAGCAGCCGTGGACTAGCGGGATCCTACGAGCAGTACTTC.

The chain recombines TRBV25-1 with TRBJ2-5, with a possible D match to TRBD1 (7 bases). The V gene's germline CDR1 is MGHDK and CDR2 SYGVNS. The CDR3 contains 12 residues. The V and J ends lost 9 bases and 6 bases respectively, with 14 bases between them. CDR3 DNA: TGTGCCAGTTCAGGGGGGATGAAGACCCAGTACTTC. It codes for CASSGGMKTQYF.

The rearrangement joins TRBV7-9 to TRBJ2-3, with TRBD1 identical over 7 bases. This CDR3 is 15 amino acids long. CDR1 SEHNR and CDR2 FQNEAQ come from the germline V gene (reference sequence). Trimming took 0 bases from V and 3 from J; bases not matched to a gene: 3. This CDR3 reads CASSLARQGTDTQYF. DNA of the CDR3: TGTGCCAGCAGCTTAGCCAGACAGGGTACAGATACGCAGTATTTT. The whole variable domain, filled in from reference TRBV7-9 and TRBJ2-3, reads DTGVSQNPRHKITKRGQNVTFRCDPISEHNRLYWYRQTLGQGPEFLTYFQNEAQLEKSRLLSDRFSAERPKGSFSTLEIQRTEQGDSAMYLCASSLARQGTDTQYFGPGTRLTVL.

This sequence joins TRBV5-8 and TRBJ2-3; TRBD2 matches at 10 bases. Looked up from germline, CDR1 is SGHTS and CDR2 is YDEGEE. Losses at the gene ends were 4 bases for V and 2 bases for J; bases not matched to a gene: 7. This CDR3 spans 16 amino acids. CDR3 sequence (DNA): TGTGCCAGCAGCCCCTTTAGCGGGGGGACCACAGATACGCAGTATTTT. Protein: CASSPFSGGTTDTQYF.

The rearrangement uses TRBV6-5 and TRBJ1-2, with D uncertain. The CDR3 is 14 amino acids. Germline CDR1 is MNHEY and CDR2 is SVGAGI. V lost 7 bases and J 9 bases, leaving 21 bases between the germline ends. The CDR3 nucleotides are TGTGCCAGCAATCTCCCCGGGGTAGGAGGGCGCTACACCTTC. It yields the protein CASNLPGVGGRYTF.

This clone was seen once. The chain employs TRBV2 and TRBJ1-5, with a tentative D call TRBD1 (6 bases). CDR1 is SNHLY, CDR2 FYNNEI, per germline. The V and J ends lost 5 bases and 0 bases respectively, with 23 bases between them. The CDR3 runs 19 residues. The CDR3 loop reads CASSLTRDTEIYSNQPQHF. CDR3 nucleotides: TGTGCCAGCAGTTTGACCCGGGACACCGAGATTTATAGCAATCAGCCCCAGCATTTT.

The V gene is TRBV5-1, the J gene TRBJ2-7; tentatively, D is TRBD1 (7 bases). Germline CDR1 reads SGHRS; CDR2 reads YFSETQ. Trimming shortened V by 3 bases and J by 0 bases, and 10 bases separated the two germline ends. The CDR3 is 14 residues long. CDR3 DNA sequence: TGCGCCAGCAGCTCGGGGGACAGCTCCTACGAGCAGTACGTC. Protein sequence: CASSSGDSSYEQYV.

The genes are TRBV19 and TRBJ2-1; a possible D gene is TRBD1 (5 bases). Trimming stripped 3 bases from V and 4 bases from J, with 16 bases between. The germline CDR1 and CDR2 sequences are LNHDA and SQIVND (reference sequence). This CDR3 comprises 16 residues. CDR3 sequence: CASSILGQGKYNEQFF. The CDR3, as DNA: TGTGCCAGTAGTATCCTCGGCCAGGGTAAATACAATGAGCAGTTCTTC. The full variable domain, with the rest looked up from reference TRBV19 and TRBJ2-1, is DGGITQSPKYLFRKEGQNVTLSCEQNLNHDAMYWYRQDPGQGLRLIYYSQIVNDFQKGDIAEGYSVSREKKESFPLTVTSAQKNPTAFYLCASSILGQGKYNEQFFGPGTRLTVL.

The chain has TRBV9 and TRBJ1-4, with TRBD1 matching 10 bases. Germline loops: CDR1 SGDLS, CDR2 YYNGEE. The CDR3 runs 16 residues. The trim removed 3 bases at V and 8 bases at J, leaving 10 bases unmatched. CDR3 in DNA: TGTGCCAGCAGCGCCGGACAGGGGGGATCTGGGGAAAAACTGTTTTTT. This translates into CASSAGQGGSGEKLFF.

This clone was detected only once. V usage is TRBV6-5 and J usage is TRBJ1-5, with 8 bases fitting TRBD1. CDR1 is MNHEY, CDR2 SVGAGI, per germline. J was trimmed by 1 base and V by 8 bases; bases with no gene match: 7. This CDR3 spans 15 amino acids. DNA of the CDR3: TGTGCCAGCGAGACAGGGGAACGAAGCAATCAGCCCCAGCATTTT. Amino acids: CASETGERSNQPQHF.

The V gene is TRBV19, the J gene TRBJ1-5; D gene uncertain. Germline-derived CDR1 and CDR2 are LNHDA and SQIVND (reference sequence). The CDR3 runs 15 residues. Trimming removed 3 bases at V and 3 bases at J, with 12 bases between. The chain's CDR3 is CASSILAPLNQPQHF. The DNA for the CDR3 is TGTGCCAGTAGTATTCTGGCTCCTCTCAATCAGCCCCAGCATTTT.

This clone came up a few times. The rearrangement links TRBV2 to TRBJ2-3; tentative D call: TRBD2 (5 bases). CDR1 SNHLY and CDR2 FYNNEI come from the germline V gene. V lost 3 bases to trimming and J lost 15 bases, with 13 bases between them. This CDR3 has 11 amino acids. The CDR3 sequence is CASSEGARDYF. Here the CDR3 DNA reads TGTGCCAGCAGTGAGGGAGCTCGGGATTATTTT.

This clone was observed a handful of times. The chain combines TRBV11-2 with TRBJ2-7; TRBD1 might be the D (7 bases). The germline gives CDR1 SGHAT, CDR2 FQNNGV. The V end was cut by 2 bases, the J end by 3 bases, with 11 bases between. This CDR3 spans 14 amino acids. The CDR3 is CASSLSGGLYEQYV. The DNA for the CDR3 is TGTGCCAGCAGCTTATCAGGGGGACTCTACGAGCAGTACGTC.

The chain uses TRBV6-5 and TRBJ1-1, with 7 bases matching TRBD1. The CDR3 length is 13 residues. Looked up from germline, CDR1 is MNHEY and CDR2 is SVGAGI. V lost 8 bases and J lost 3; bases outside the gene matches: 6. The DNA of the CDR3 is TGTGCCAGCTTACGAACAGGGGACACTGAAGCTTTCTTT. Its protein is CASLRTGDTEAFF.

This clone was detected once. The genes are TRBV6-6 and TRBJ2-5, with a tentative D call TRBD1 (5 bases). CDR1 is MNHNY and CDR2 is SVGAGI in the germline V gene (reference sequence). CDR3 size: 16 residues. With 5 bases removed from V and 4 bases from J, the gap between germline ends came to 20 bases. CDR3 amino acids: CASSPGRAPNGETQYF. DNA for the CDR3: TGTGCCAGCAGTCCGGGCAGGGCCCCTAATGGAGAGACCCAGTACTTC.

This chain links TRBV5-1 with TRBJ2-3; D ambiguous. With 0 bases removed from V and 1 base from J, the gap between germline ends came to 9 bases. The CDR3 has 15 residues. Germline CDR1 is SGHRS and CDR2 is YFSETQ. The CDR3 region is CASSLEAPGTDTQYF. DNA for the CDR3: TGCGCCAGCAGCTTGGAAGCCCCAGGCACAGATACGCAGTATTTT.

The chain links TRBV2 to TRBJ1-1; TRBD1 agrees at 11 bases. V lost 5 bases, J lost 4 bases, and 6 bases stayed unmatched. The V gene's germline CDR1 is SNHLY and CDR2 FYNNEI. The length of the CDR3 is 15 residues. The CDR3 protein is CASSLWDRGGTEAFF. CDR3 sequence (DNA): TGTGCCAGCAGTTTGTGGGACAGGGGGGGCACTGAAGCTTTCTTT.

This sequence joins TRBV15 and TRBJ1-6; D gene ambiguous. From germline, CDR1 is LNHNV and CDR2 YYDKDF (reference sequence). V dropped 4 bases and J dropped 3 bases, with 13 bases sitting between them. The CDR3 covers 16 residues. In DNA, the CDR3 is TGTGCCACCAGCAAAGCTGACGGAGACTATAATTCACCCCTCCACTTT. Translating gives CATSKADGDYNSPLHF.

The chain has TRBV2 and TRBJ2-2; D ambiguous. The CDR3 extends over 14 amino acids. The V end was cut by 0 bases, the J end by 6 bases, with 8 bases between. Germline values: CDR1 SNHLY, CDR2 FYNNEI. CDR3 residues: CASSEAPDPGELFF. DNA of the CDR3: TGTGCCAGCAGTGAAGCGCCAGACCCCGGGGAGCTGTTTTTT. Full variable domain (remainder filled in from reference TRBV2 and TRBJ2-2): EPEVTQTPSHQVTQMGQEVILRCVPISNHLYFYWYRQILGQKVEFLVSFYNNEISEKSEIFDDQFSVERPDGSNFTLKIRSTKLEDSAMYFCASSEAPDPGELFFGEGSRLTVL.

The rearrangement uses TRBV7-2 and TRBJ2-5; TRBD2 aligns across 8 bases. Looked up from germline, CDR1 is SGHTA and CDR2 is FQGNSA. With 5 bases clipped from V and 5 bases from J, the junction kept 7 bases outside the gene matches. The CDR3 is 14 residues long. CDR3 nucleotide sequence: TGTGCCAGCAGCCCCGGGGGGGCCCAGGAGACCCAGTACTTC. Encoded protein: CASSPGGAQETQYF.

J is TRBJ2-1 and V is TRBV3-1 (or the pseudogene TRBV3-2), with 9 bases lining up with TRBD1. The CDR3 consists of 14 residues. Germline CDR1 is LGHDT and CDR2 is YNNKEL (reference sequence). V trimming: 6 bases; J trimming: 10 bases; junction bases outside the gene matches: 10. The CDR3 sequence is CASSLPGQGPEQFF. For the CDR3, the DNA is TGTGCCAGCAGTCTCCCGGGACAGGGTCCGGAGCAGTTCTTC.

The chain uses TRBV5-6 and TRBJ2-3; TRBD2 matches 13 bases. The CDR3 has 17 amino acids. The V gene end was trimmed by 4 bases and the J gene end by 2 bases; junction bases not matched to a gene: 7. Per the germline V gene, CDR1 is SGHDT and CDR2 is YYEEEE. The DNA for the CDR3 is TGTGCCAGCAGCAAGACTAGCGGGGGGTCTTCCACAGATACGCAGTATTTT. Translation: CASSKTSGGSSTDTQYF.

This clone was found a few times. The rearrangement joins TRBV6-5 to TRBJ1-2; TRBD1 aligns across 7 bases. This CDR3 contains 14 residues. Trimming at V came to 6 bases and at J to 4 bases, leaving 8 bases not matched to a gene. Looked up from germline, CDR1 is MNHEY and CDR2 is SVGAGI. CDR3 region: CASRSTGQVYGYTF. The CDR3 region has the DNA TGTGCCAGCAGATCGACAGGGCAAGTCTATGGCTACACCTTC.

V gene TRBV5-8 combines with J gene TRBJ2-7; possibly TRBD1 for D (5 bases). The ends were cut back, 1 base at V and 3 bases at J, with 11 bases in the middle. This CDR3 has 14 residues. CDR1 is SGHTS and CDR2 is YDEGEE in the germline V gene. The CDR3 sequence is CASSLPAGHYEQYV. DNA for the CDR3: TGTGCCAGCAGCTTGCCCGCAGGGCACTACGAGCAGTACGTC.

This chain connects TRBV28 to TRBJ2-1; 12 positions match TRBD2. The trim removed 2 bases at V and 4 bases at J, leaving 3 bases unmatched. The CDR3 is made up of 16 amino acids. The germline V gene encodes CDR1 MDHEN and CDR2 SYDVKM. CDR3 sequence (DNA): TGTGCCAGCAGTTTAATGACTAGCGGGGGATACAATGAGCAGTTCTTC. It encodes CASSLMTSGGYNEQFF.

As concerns this clone: One end of the junction fails to match germline, which may point to a read error. The rearrangement uses TRBV7-9 and TRBJ2-3; 9 bases are shared with TRBD2. The germline V gene has CDR1 SEHNR and CDR2 FQNEAQ (reference sequence). This CDR3 has 14 residues. This CDR3 is CASSMGTSTDTQYF. CDR3 sequence (DNA): TGTGCCAGCAGCATGGGGACTAGCACGGATACGCAGTATTTT.